The entry that follows covers one TCR beta chain sequence. This record comes from a study of tumor and adjacent non-tumor tissue in lung cancer. The wider study: Patients comprised about eleven adenocarcinoma, a couple of squamous cell carcinoma and 1 small cell lung cancer.

V was cut by 9 bases and J by 2 bases, with 14 bases left in between. Germline lookup yields CDR1 MDHEN and CDR2 SYDVKM. The CDR3 covers 14 residues. TCRbeta libraries were built with three rounds of nested PCR, modified from ARM-PCR. MiXCR was run by TCRdb on the multiplex PCR reads, yielding one entry per CDR3 protein. The sample carries fewer than 100,000 distinct CDR3 sequences, 72% recorded once. This sample's RNA came from whole unsorted tissue. Between August and November 2014, newly diagnosed, chemotherapy-naive lung cancer patients underwent thoracic surgery in China. The source of this sequence is a woman between 35 and 50 years old with non-small cell lung cancer. The chain uses TRBV28 and TRBJ1-3; D remains unclear. Sequenced sample: lung tumor tissue. CDR3 region: CARATGGPGNTIYF. The CDR3 DNA reads as TGTGCCAGGGCTACCGGTGGACCTGGAAACACCATATATTTT.